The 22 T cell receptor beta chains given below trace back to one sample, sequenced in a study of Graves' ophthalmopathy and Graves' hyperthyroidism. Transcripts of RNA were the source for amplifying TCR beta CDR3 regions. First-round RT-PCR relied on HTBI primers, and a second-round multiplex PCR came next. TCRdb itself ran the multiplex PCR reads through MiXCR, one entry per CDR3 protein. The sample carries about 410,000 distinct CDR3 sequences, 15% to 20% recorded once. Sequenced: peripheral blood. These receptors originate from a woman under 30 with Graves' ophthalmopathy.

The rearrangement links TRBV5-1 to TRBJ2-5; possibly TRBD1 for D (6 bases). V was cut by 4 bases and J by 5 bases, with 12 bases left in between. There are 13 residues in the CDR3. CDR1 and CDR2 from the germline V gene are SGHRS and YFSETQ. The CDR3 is CASSQTGSETQYF. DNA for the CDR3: TGCGCCAGCAGCCAGACAGGTAGTGAGACCCAGTACTTC.

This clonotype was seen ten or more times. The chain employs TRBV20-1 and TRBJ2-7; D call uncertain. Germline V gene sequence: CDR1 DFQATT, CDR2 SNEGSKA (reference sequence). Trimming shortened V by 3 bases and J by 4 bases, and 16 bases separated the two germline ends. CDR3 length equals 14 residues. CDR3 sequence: CSARALGYWYEQYF. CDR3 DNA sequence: TGCAGTGCTAGGGCCCTGGGGTACTGGTACGAGCAGTACTTC.

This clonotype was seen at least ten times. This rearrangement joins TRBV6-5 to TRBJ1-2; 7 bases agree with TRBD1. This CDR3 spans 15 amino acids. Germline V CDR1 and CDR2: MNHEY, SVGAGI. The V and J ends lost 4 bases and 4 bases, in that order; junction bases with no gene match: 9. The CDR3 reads CASSSPRAGGYGYTF. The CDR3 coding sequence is TGTGCCAGCAGTTCCCCCAGGGCAGGGGGCTATGGCTACACCTTC.

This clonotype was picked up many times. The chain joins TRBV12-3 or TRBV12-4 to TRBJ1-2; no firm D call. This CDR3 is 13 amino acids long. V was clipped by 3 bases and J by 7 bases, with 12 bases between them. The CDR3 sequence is CASSFLGRVGYTF. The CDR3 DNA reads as TGTGCCAGCAGTTTCCTGGGTCGGGTTGGCTACACCTTC.

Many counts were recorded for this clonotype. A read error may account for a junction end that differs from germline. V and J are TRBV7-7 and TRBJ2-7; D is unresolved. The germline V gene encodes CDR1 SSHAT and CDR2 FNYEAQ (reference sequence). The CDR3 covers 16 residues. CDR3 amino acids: CASSLPLGRPSYEQYF. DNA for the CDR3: TGTGCTAGCAGCTTACCCCTCGGGCGGCCCTCCTACGAGCAGTACTTC. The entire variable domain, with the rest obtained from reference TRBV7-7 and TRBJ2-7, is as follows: GAGVSQSPRYKVTKRGQDVTLRCDPISSHATLYWYQQALGQGPEFLTYFNYEAQPDKSGLPSDRFSAERPEGSISTLTIQRTEQRDSAMYRCASSLPLGRPSYEQYFGPGTRLTVT.

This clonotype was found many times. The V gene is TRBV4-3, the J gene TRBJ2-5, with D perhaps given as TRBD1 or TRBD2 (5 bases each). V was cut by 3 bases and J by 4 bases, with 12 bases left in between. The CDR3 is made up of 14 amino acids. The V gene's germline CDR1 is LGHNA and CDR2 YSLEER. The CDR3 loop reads CASSQNGGVETQYF. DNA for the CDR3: TGCGCCAGCAGCCAGAATGGGGGTGTAGAGACCCAGTACTTC.

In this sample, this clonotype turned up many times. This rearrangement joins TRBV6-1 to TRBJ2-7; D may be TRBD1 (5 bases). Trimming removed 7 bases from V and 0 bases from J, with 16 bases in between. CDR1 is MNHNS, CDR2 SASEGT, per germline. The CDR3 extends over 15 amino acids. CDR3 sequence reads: CASTQGAVGSYEQYF. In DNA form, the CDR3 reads TGTGCCAGCACTCAAGGGGCGGTGGGCTCCTACGAGCAGTACTTC.

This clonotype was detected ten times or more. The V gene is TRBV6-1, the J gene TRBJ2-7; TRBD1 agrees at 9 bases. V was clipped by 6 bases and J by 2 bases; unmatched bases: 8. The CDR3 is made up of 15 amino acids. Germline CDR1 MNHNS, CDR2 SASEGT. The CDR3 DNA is TGTGCCAGCAGCGTACCGGGACAGGGACCCTACGAGCAGTACTTC. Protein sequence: CASSVPGQGPYEQYF.

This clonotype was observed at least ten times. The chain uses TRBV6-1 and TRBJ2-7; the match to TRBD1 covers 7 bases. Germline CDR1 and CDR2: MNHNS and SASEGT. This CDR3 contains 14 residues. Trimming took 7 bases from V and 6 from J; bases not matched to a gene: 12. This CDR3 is CASTLNRGGAEQYF. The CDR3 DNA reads TGTGCCAGCACCTTAAACAGGGGCGGAGCCGAGCAGTACTTC.

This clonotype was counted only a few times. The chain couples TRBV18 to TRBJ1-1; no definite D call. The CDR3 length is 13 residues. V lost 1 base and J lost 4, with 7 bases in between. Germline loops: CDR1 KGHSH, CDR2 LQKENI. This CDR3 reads CASSPRGATEAFF. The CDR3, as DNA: TGTGCCAGCTCACCACGGGGAGCCACTGAAGCTTTCTTT. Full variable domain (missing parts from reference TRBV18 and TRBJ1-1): NAGVMQNPRHLVRRRGQEARLRCSPMKGHSHVYWYRQLPEEGLKFMVYLQKENIIDESGMPKERFSAEFPKEGPSILRIQQVVRGDSAAYFCASSPRGATEAFFGQGTRLTVV.

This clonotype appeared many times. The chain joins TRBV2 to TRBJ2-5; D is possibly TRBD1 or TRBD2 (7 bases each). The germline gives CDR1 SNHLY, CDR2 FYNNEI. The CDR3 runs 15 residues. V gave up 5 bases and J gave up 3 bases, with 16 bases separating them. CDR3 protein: CASSTQGGREETQYF. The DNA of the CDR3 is TGTGCCAGCAGTACCCAGGGGGGGAGAGAAGAGACCCAGTACTTC.

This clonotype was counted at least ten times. Here the CDR3 DNA reads TGTGCCAGCAGTACTAAATACGAGCAGTACTTC. The encoded protein is CASSTKYEQYF. The J gene is TRBJ2-7, the V gene TRBV28, with D unresolved. From germline, CDR1 is MDHEN and CDR2 SYDVKM. V lost 5 bases and J 4 bases, leaving 6 bases between the germline ends. This CDR3 is 11 amino acids long. Filled out from reference TRBV28 and TRBJ2-7, the complete variable domain reads DVKVTQSSRYLVKRTGEKVFLECVQDMDHENMFWYRQDPGLGLRLIYFSYDVKMKEKGDIPEGYSVSREKKERFSLILESASTNQTSMYLCASSTKYEQYFGPGTRLTVT.

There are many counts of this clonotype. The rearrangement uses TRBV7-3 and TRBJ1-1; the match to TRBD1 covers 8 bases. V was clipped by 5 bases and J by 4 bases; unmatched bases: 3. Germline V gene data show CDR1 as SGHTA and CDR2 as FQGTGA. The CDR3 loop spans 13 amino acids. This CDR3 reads CASSEDRATEAFF. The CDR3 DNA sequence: TGTGCCAGCAGCGAGGACAGGGCCACTGAAGCTTTCTTT.

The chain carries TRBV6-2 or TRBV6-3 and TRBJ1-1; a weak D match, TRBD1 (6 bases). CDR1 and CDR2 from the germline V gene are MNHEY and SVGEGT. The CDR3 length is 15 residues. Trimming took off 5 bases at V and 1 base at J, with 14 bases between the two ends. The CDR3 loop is CASSRIQGSNTEAFF. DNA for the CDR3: TGTGCCAGCAGTCGAATACAGGGCTCGAACACTGAAGCTTTCTTT.

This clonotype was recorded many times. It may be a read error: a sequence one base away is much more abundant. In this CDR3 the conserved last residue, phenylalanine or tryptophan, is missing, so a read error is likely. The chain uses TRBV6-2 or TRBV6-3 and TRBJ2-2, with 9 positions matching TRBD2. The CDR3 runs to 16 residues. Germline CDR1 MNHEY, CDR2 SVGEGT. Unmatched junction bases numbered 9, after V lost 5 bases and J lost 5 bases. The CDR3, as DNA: TGTGCCAGCAGTCCCCAGGCGGGAGGGCCAACCGGGGAGCTGTTTTCT. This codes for CASSPQAGGPTGELFS.

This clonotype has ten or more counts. CDR3 nucleotide sequence: TGTGCCAGCAGCTTAGTTGGCACCTCCTACGAGCAGTACTTC. This encodes CASSLVGTSYEQYF. V usage is TRBV7-2 and J usage is TRBJ2-7; unclear D gene. The CDR3 length is 14 residues. With 1 base removed from V and 0 bases from J, the gap between germline ends came to 7 bases. Germline V gene sequence: CDR1 SGHTA, CDR2 FQGNSA.

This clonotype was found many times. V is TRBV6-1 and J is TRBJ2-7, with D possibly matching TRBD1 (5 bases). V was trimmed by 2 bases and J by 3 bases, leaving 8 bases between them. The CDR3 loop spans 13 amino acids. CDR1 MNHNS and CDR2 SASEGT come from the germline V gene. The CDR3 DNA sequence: TGTGCCAGCAGTGAACCAGGGTACTACGAGCAGTACTTC. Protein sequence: CASSEPGYYEQYF.

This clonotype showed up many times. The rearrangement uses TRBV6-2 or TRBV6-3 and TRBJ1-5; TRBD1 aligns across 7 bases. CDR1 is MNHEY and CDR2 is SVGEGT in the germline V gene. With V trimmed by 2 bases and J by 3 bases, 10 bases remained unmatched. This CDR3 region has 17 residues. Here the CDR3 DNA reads TGTGCCAGCAGTTACCCCCCTGAGGGGGCGTTCAATCAGCCCCAGCATTTT. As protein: CASSYPPEGAFNQPQHF.

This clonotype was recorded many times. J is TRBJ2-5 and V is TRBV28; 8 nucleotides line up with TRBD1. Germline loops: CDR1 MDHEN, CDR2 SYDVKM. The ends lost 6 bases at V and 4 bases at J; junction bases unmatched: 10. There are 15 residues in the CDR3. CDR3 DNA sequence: TGTGCCAGCAGCCTCCTCGGACAGGGCGGAGAGACCCAGTACTTC. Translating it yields CASSLLGQGGETQYF.

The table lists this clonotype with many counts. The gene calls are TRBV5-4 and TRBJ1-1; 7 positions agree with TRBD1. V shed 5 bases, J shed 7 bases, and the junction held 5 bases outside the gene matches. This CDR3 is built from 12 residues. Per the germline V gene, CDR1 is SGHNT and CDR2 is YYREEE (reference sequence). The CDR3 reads CASRTGTNEAFF. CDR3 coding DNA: TGTGCCAGCAGGACAGGGACAAATGAAGCTTTCTTT.

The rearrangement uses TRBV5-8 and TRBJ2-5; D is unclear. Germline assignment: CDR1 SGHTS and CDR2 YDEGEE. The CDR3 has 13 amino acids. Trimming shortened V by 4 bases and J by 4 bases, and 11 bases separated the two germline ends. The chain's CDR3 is CASSTGWAETQYF. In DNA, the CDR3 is TGTGCCAGCAGCACTGGGTGGGCAGAGACCCAGTACTTC.

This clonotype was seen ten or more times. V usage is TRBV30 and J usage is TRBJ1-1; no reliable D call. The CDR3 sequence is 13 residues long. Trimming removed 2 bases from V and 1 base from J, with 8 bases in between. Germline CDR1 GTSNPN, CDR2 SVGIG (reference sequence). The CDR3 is CAWSLPGNTEAFF. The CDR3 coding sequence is TGTGCCTGGAGTCTCCCCGGGAACACTGAAGCTTTCTTT.